What follows describes a single TCR beta chain. The antigen is undetermined. The CDR3 covers 15 residues. CDR1 is SNHLY, CDR2 FYNNEI, per germline. The V and J ends lost 5 bases and 0 bases respectively, with 11 bases between them. Specified time point: after dendritic cell vaccination, including at tumor progression/relapse. The data are from a study of glioma-infiltrating T cells after dendritic cell vaccination. Amplification used 60 V beta primers and 13 J beta primers. Profiled with immunoSEQ multiplex PCR; TCRdb holds only in-frame clones, not every one. The data show 91,000 or so clones, with 80% seen just once and roughly 5.9% held by the top ten. General observations from the study: Higher pretreatment TIL content predicted longer progression-free time and survival. No direct clonality-survival link was found; a diverse polyclonal response may matter.

Sequencing was performed on blood, taken after dendritic cell vaccination. V usage is TRBV2 and J usage is TRBJ2-1; maybe TRBD2 (5 bases). This clonotype was sampled from a human donor with glioblastoma. The CDR3 loop reads CASSKDFHSYNEQFF. The DNA for the CDR3 is TGTGCCAGCAGTAAGGACTTCCACTCCTACAATGAGCAGTTCTTC.